The 4 T cell receptor beta chains listed next were all sequenced from one sample in a study of beta chain features in type 1 diabetes. What these receptors recognize is not known. Study results and limitations: All four CD4+ subsets from Type 1 diabetes patients carried moderately but significantly shorter TCRB CDR3s.

The whole isolated RNA underwent reverse transcription, so sequencing captured expressed TCRB transcripts. The protocol was immunoSEQ multiplex PCR, while the TCRdb copy is restricted to in-frame clones and leaves out a portion. Seen here are around 120,000 clones, roughly 17% observed once, and the top ten hold about 2.4%. The sample was central memory CD4+ T cells from blood. The receptors come from a man between 18 and 29 years old with type 1 diabetes.

This clone was seen only a few times. The V call is TRBV15, the J call TRBJ2-2, with 9 bases fitting TRBD2. Germline CDR1 LNHNV, CDR2 YYDKDF (reference sequence). The CDR3 totals 21 residues. Trimming took 0 bases from V and 0 from J; bases not matched to a gene: 14. CDR3 loop: CATSRDRSSGGASANTGELFF. In DNA form, the CDR3 reads TGTGCCACCAGCAGAGATCGGAGTAGCGGGGGAGCGTCTGCGAACACCGGGGAGCTGTTTTTT.

V is TRBV5-6 and J is TRBJ2-1; D is ambiguous. Germline lookup yields CDR1 SGHDT and CDR2 YYEEEE. The CDR3 is 11 residues long. The V end lost 2 bases, the J end lost 8 bases, and 5 bases lay between the germline ends. CDR3 protein: CASSFVHEQFF. In DNA, the CDR3 is TGTGCCAGCAGCTTCGTCCATGAGCAGTTCTTC.

The CDR3 bases are TGTGCCAGTAGTACCTCTCTAGCGGGAGGGCCGAGGCTGTTCTTC. It encodes CASSTSLAGGPRLFF. The rearrangement uses TRBV19 and TRBJ2-1, with 12 nucleotides matching TRBD2. The CDR3 loop spans 15 amino acids. The ends lost 4 bases at V and 15 bases at J; junction bases unmatched: 13. Germline V lookup: CDR1 LNHDA, CDR2 SQIVND (reference sequence).

This chain links TRBV6-5 with TRBJ2-7; D possibly uses TRBD1 or TRBD2 (7 bases each). The germline V and J ends were trimmed by 5 bases and 3 bases, with 17 bases remaining between them. The CDR3 runs 15 residues. The germline CDR1 and CDR2 sequences are MNHEY and SVGAGI. The CDR3 here is CASSKQDREGYEQYF. In DNA, the CDR3 is TGTGCCAGCAGTAAACAAGACAGGGAGGGCTACGAGCAGTACTTC.